The 29 T cell receptor beta chains given below trace back to one sample, sequenced in a study of OX40 agonist ivuxolimab in advanced cancers. Clones were read by immunoSEQ multiplex PCR, and TCRdb kept only the in-frame ones, dropping some. Here the sample spans 45,000 to 65,000 clones, 88% being singletons. The sequenced sample was CD4+ or CD8+ T cells sorted from blood, obtained in a trial of the OX40 agonist ivuxolimab. The receptors stem from an adult with an advanced solid tumor such as melanoma, head and neck, liver or kidney cancer.

This chain connects TRBV5-1 to TRBJ2-1; D is ambiguous. The V gene's germline CDR1 is SGHRS and CDR2 YFSETQ. CDR3 size: 11 residues. V was trimmed by 3 bases and J by 5 bases, leaving 3 bases between them. The CDR3 protein is CASSWDNEQFF. The CDR3 DNA reads TGCGCCAGCAGCTGGGACAATGAGCAGTTCTTC. The full variable domain, its missing parts supplied by reference TRBV5-1 and TRBJ2-1, is KAGVTQTPRYLIKTRGQQVTLSCSPISGHRSVSWYQQTPGQGLQFLFEYFSETQRNKGNFPGRFSGRQFSNSRSEMNVSTLELGDSALYLCASSWDNEQFFGPGTRLTVL.

The V gene is TRBV19, the J gene TRBJ2-7; perhaps TRBD2 as D (5 bases). CDR3 length: 13 amino acids. Germline loops: CDR1 LNHDA, CDR2 SQIVND (reference sequence). Trimming pared 8 bases from V and 6 bases from J, leaving 17 bases between. The CDR3 DNA sequence: TGTGCCAGTTCGGAGCGGATGAAGGGCGAGCAGTACTTC. This codes for CASSERMKGEQYF.

For the CDR3, the DNA is TGTGCCAGCAGTGAAGCGACAGGGGGCGGGTACAATGAGCAGTTCTTC. Its protein product is CASSEATGGGYNEQFF. V and J are TRBV6-1 and TRBJ2-1; 10 nucleotides align to TRBD1. The CDR3 spans 16 residues. Germline-derived CDR1 and CDR2 are MNHNS and SASEGT. Unmatched junction bases numbered 3, after V lost 0 bases and J lost 4 bases.

The chain links TRBV28 to TRBJ1-4, with 10 nucleotides matching TRBD1. Germline V gene data show CDR1 as MDHEN and CDR2 as SYDVKM. The CDR3 is 17 residues long. With 8 bases clipped from V and 0 bases from J, the junction kept 9 bases outside the gene matches. This CDR3 reads CASEGQGLTATNEKLFF. The CDR3 nucleotides are TGTGCCAGCGAGGGACAGGGGCTAACGGCAACTAATGAAAAACTGTTTTTT.

This rearrangement joins TRBV9 to TRBJ2-7, with 7 bases identical to TRBD1. This CDR3 has 14 residues. V shed 0 bases and J 3 bases; nucleotides not matched to a gene: 3. Germline lookup yields CDR1 SGDLS and CDR2 YYNGEE. CDR3 loop: CASSVDNRGYEQYF. The CDR3 coding sequence is TGTGCCAGCAGCGTAGACAACAGGGGCTACGAGCAGTACTTC.

The V call is TRBV5-1, the J call TRBJ2-5; D possibly corresponds to TRBD1 (6 bases). Trimming pared 4 bases from V and 2 bases from J, leaving 9 bases between. The CDR3 totals 13 residues. Germline assignment: CDR1 SGHRS and CDR2 YFSETQ. The CDR3 region is CASSIGTQETQYF. The CDR3 DNA follows: TGCGCCAGCAGCATAGGGACACAAGAGACCCAGTACTTC.

Turning to this clone: The germline gene is not matched at one end of the junction; a read error may be the cause. This sample also contains other DNA sequences that code for the same CDR3. The CDR3 here is CASSQVPGQGMNTEAFF. The CDR3 DNA follows: TGTGCCAGCAGCCAGGTCCCGGGACAGGGGATGAACACTGAAGCTTTTTTT. The V and J genes are TRBV28 and TRBJ1-1, with TRBD1 identical over 10 bases. CDR1 MDHEN and CDR2 SYDVKM come from the germline V gene. This CDR3 is 17 amino acids long.

The rearrangement links TRBV29-1 to TRBJ2-1, with 8 bases matching TRBD2. Germline values: CDR1 SQVTM, CDR2 ANQGSEA. The CDR3 extends over 16 amino acids. J was trimmed by 15 bases and V by 3 bases; bases with no gene match: 22. Here the CDR3 reads CSVDGSGLAGANSPFF. In nucleotides, the CDR3 is TGCAGCGTTGACGGATCCGGGCTAGCGGGTGCCAACAGTCCGTTCTTC.

The chain combines TRBV1 with TRBJ2-1; TRBD2, the table's D call, lacks a check against the DNA. TRBV1 is reported as a pseudogene. The CDR3 consists of 19 residues. The CDR3 spells CTSSQLGTSGASSYNEQFF. CDR3 coding DNA: TGCACCAGCAGCCAACTAGGGACTAGCGGGGCGAGCTCCTACAATGAGCAGTTCTTC.

The chain links TRBV9 to TRBJ1-6, with D perhaps matching TRBD1 (6 bases). Trimming left V 0 bases short and J 14 bases short, with 15 bases between. CDR1 and CDR2 (germline): SGDLS, YYNGEE. This CDR3 has 14 amino acids. Written as DNA, the CDR3 is TGTGCCAGCAGCGTAGGGGCAGACTCAGGGGCCCTCCACTTT. It encodes CASSVGADSGALHF.

This chain links TRBV6-5 with TRBJ2-7, with 9 positions matching TRBD1. V trimming: 4 bases; J trimming: 2 bases; junction bases outside the gene matches: 9. The CDR3 contains 16 residues. The germline V gene encodes CDR1 MNHEY and CDR2 SVGAGI. The CDR3 coding sequence is TGTGCCAGCAGTTCCGCACCGGGACAGGGTGCCTACGAGCAGTACTTC. Protein sequence: CASSSAPGQGAYEQYF.

The chain carries TRBV5-1 and TRBJ2-3; D perhaps matches TRBD2 (6 bases). V gave up 4 bases and J gave up 1 base, with 13 bases separating them. The CDR3 loop spans 15 amino acids. The V gene's germline CDR1 is SGHRS and CDR2 YFSETQ. The CDR3 bases are TGCGCCAGCAGCCCGATGGCTAGCGGCACAGATACGCAGTATTTT. This sequence encodes CASSPMASGTDTQYF.

V is TRBV2 and J is TRBJ2-1; D gene unclear. The germline CDR1 and CDR2 sequences are SNHLY and FYNNEI. V dropped 6 bases and J dropped 7 bases, with 7 bases sitting between them. There are 11 residues in the CDR3. The CDR3 reads CASRYENEQFF. CDR3 sequence (DNA): TGTGCCAGCAGATACGAAAATGAGCAGTTCTTC.

The rearrangement joins TRBV6-5 to TRBJ1-5; D gene unclear. The CDR3 spans 13 residues. V was cut by 5 bases and J by 7 bases, with 12 bases left in between. Germline CDR1 and CDR2: MNHEY and SVGAGI. In nucleotides, the CDR3 is TGTGCCAGCAGTGAGAGGGAACGACAGCCCCAGCATTTT. It specifies CASSERERQPQHF.

V is TRBV18 and J is TRBJ2-7, with 16 nucleotides matching TRBD2. V shed 5 bases and J 6 bases; nucleotides not matched to a gene: 13. Germline loops: CDR1 KGHSH, CDR2 LQKENI. The CDR3 length is 18 residues. CDR3 DNA sequence: TGTGCCAGCTCAACCCCGGGACTAGCGGGAGGGAGTTCTCGCGAGCAGTACTTC. This translates into CASSTPGLAGGSSREQYF.

V gene TRBV20-1 combines with J gene TRBJ2-1; D unclear. V was cut by 1 base and J by 6 bases, with 1 base left in between. CDR3 size: 10 residues. Germline CDR1 is DFQATT and CDR2 is SNEGSKA (reference sequence). The CDR3 reads CSARANEQFF. As DNA, the CDR3 is TGCAGTGCTAGAGCCAATGAGCAGTTCTTC.

The chain employs TRBV28 and TRBJ1-2; a weak D match, TRBD1 (5 bases). The V end lost 10 bases, the J end lost 0 bases, and 12 bases lay between the germline ends. CDR1 and CDR2 from the germline V gene are MDHEN and SYDVKM. The CDR3 has 13 amino acids. CDR3 sequence reads: CAIQGSPNYGYTF. CDR3 nucleotide sequence: TGTGCCATCCAGGGCAGCCCTAACTATGGCTACACCTTC.

This clone was counted a single time. The rearrangement joins TRBV19 to TRBJ2-7; 10 bases are shared with TRBD2. This CDR3 is built from 16 residues. Trimming took 3 bases from V and 4 from J; bases not matched to a gene: 9. CDR1 and CDR2 (germline): LNHDA, SQIVND (reference sequence). Here the CDR3 reads CASSIDGASGRYEQYF. CDR3 DNA sequence: TGTGCCAGTAGTATCGACGGCGCTAGCGGGAGATACGAGCAGTACTTC.

The chain carries TRBV2 and TRBJ2-1, with 10 bases lining up with TRBD2. CDR1 and CDR2 from the germline V gene are SNHLY and FYNNEI. The CDR3 is 15 amino acids. Trimming cost V 4 bases and J 9 bases; bases outside gene matches: 9. This CDR3 is CASSVLAGVPGEQFF. Written as DNA, the CDR3 is TGTGCCAGCAGTGTTCTAGCGGGAGTGCCCGGTGAGCAGTTCTTC.

This clone came up once. The chain joins TRBV12-5 to TRBJ2-3, with a tentative D call TRBD1 (5 bases). Trimming shortened V by 0 bases and J by 2 bases, and 9 bases separated the two germline ends. This CDR3 has 15 amino acids. CDR1 and CDR2 from the germline V gene are LGHNT and FRNRAP. For the CDR3, the DNA is TGTGCTAGTGGTTTGGTCAAGGGGCTCACAGATACGCAGTATTTT. Translating gives CASGLVKGLTDTQYF. Together with reference TRBV12-5 and TRBJ2-3, the CDR3 gives the full variable domain: DARVTQTPRHKVTEMGQEVTMRCQPILGHNTVFWYRQTMMQGLELLAYFRNRAPLDDSGMPKDRFSAEMPDATLATLKIQPSEPRDSAVYFCASGLVKGLTDTQYFGPGTRLTVL.

The chain recombines TRBV10-2 with TRBJ2-7; TRBD2 is a possible D gene (5 bases). V lost 3 bases and J 4 bases, leaving 16 bases between the germline ends. The CDR3 covers 15 residues. The germline V gene has CDR1 WSHSY and CDR2 SAAADI. CDR3 sequence reads: CASSDSHRTGYEQYF. The CDR3 DNA follows: TGCGCCAGCAGTGACTCTCATAGGACTGGGTACGAGCAGTACTTC.

The rearrangement links TRBV27 to TRBJ1-1, with 8 bases fitting TRBD1. Germline trimming cut 5 bases from V and 2 bases from J; bases unmatched to any gene: 19. CDR1 MNHEY and CDR2 SMNVEV come from the germline V gene (reference sequence). The CDR3 loop spans 19 amino acids. The CDR3 sequence: CASSERGYRGKGGNTEAFF. Here the CDR3 DNA reads TGTGCCAGCAGTGAAAGGGGGTACAGGGGGAAGGGGGGAAACACTGAAGCTTTCTTT.

The V call is TRBV7-8, the J call TRBJ2-7, with D perhaps TRBD2 (6 bases). Trimming left V 5 bases short and J 4 bases short, with 15 bases between. Germline V lookup: CDR1 SGHVS, CDR2 FQNEAQ. The CDR3 has 14 amino acids. The chain's CDR3 is CASSPWRAAYEQYF. The CDR3, as DNA: TGTGCCAGCAGCCCCTGGAGGGCCGCGTACGAGCAGTACTTC.

The chain carries TRBV5-4 and TRBJ2-5; TRBD2 might be the D (5 bases). The germline CDR1 and CDR2 sequences are SGHNT and YYREEE (reference sequence). The CDR3 spans 14 residues. V dropped 3 bases and J dropped 2 bases, with 11 bases sitting between them. The chain's CDR3 is CASSSTRVQETQYF. In DNA, the CDR3 is TGTGCCAGCAGCTCCACGAGGGTTCAAGAGACCCAGTACTTC.

The rearrangement links TRBV27 to TRBJ2-3; D might be TRBD2 (6 bases). V lost 1 base, J lost 0 bases, and 8 bases lay in between. CDR3 length: 15 amino acids. CDR1 and CDR2 from the germline V gene are MNHEY and SMNVEV (reference sequence). The CDR3 protein is CASSLLAASTDTQYF. In DNA form, the CDR3 reads TGTGCCAGCAGTTTATTAGCGGCTAGCACAGATACGCAGTATTTT.

This clone was observed a few times. The rearrangement joins TRBV2 to TRBJ2-7; TRBD1 is a possible D gene (5 bases). Trimming pared 4 bases from V and 5 bases from J, leaving 12 bases between. The CDR3 covers 13 residues. The germline CDR1 and CDR2 sequences are SNHLY and FYNNEI. CDR3 bases: TGTGCCAGCAGTGTACAGGTTGCCCACGAGCAGTACTTC. Protein: CASSVQVAHEQYF.

This clone was counted only a few times. The chain links TRBV27 to TRBJ2-5, with 12 positions matching TRBD2. Germline loops: CDR1 MNHEY, CDR2 SMNVEV (reference sequence). V lost 6 bases, J lost 1 base, and 15 bases stayed unmatched. The CDR3 sequence is 19 residues long. DNA of the CDR3: TGTGCCAGCAGACCGATAAGGACTAGCGGGATAAGGCGCCAAGAGACCCAGTACTTC. Encoded protein: CASRPIRTSGIRRQETQYF.

The sample holds one count of this clone. CDR3 in amino acids: CASAGRDTQYF. The DNA of the CDR3 is TGCGCCAGCGCTGGGAGGGATACGCAGTATTTT. The chain employs TRBV5-1 and TRBJ2-3, with a tentative D call TRBD2 (6 bases). This CDR3 is 11 amino acids long. With 7 bases removed from V and 6 bases from J, the gap between germline ends came to 9 bases. Germline V gene lookup returns CDR1 SGHRS and CDR2 YFSETQ.

The genes are TRBV19 and TRBJ2-6; no clear D gene. The CDR3 sequence is 15 residues long. V was shortened by 5 bases and J by 2 bases, with 10 bases between the two germline ends. CDR1 and CDR2 (germline): LNHDA, SQIVND (reference sequence). The CDR3 DNA follows: TGTGCCAGTAGTCCGTCGGACCCTGGGGCCAACGTCCTGACTTTC. Translating gives CASSPSDPGANVLTF.